This is a list of T cell receptor beta chains from one sample in a study of blood T cell repertoires in COVID-19. Some clones are missing from TCRdb's copy, which holds only in-frame ones; the method was immunoSEQ multiplex PCR. The sample has around 160,000 clones, 87% seen once. Material: peripheral blood. The origin of the receptors is a man older than 75 with acute or convalescent COVID-19. Both conserved end residues are part of each CDR3. A D gene is named only where the DNA matches it firmly. Expanded clones get a size class; other rows say once, few or many, or leave the size out.

clone_size d_call j_call v_call cdr3_nt cdr3_aa
. . TRBJ2-3 TRBV7-9 TGTGCCAGCAGCTTGGTCGGAGATACGCAGTATTTT CASSLVGDTQYF
few . TRBJ2-1 TRBV5-6 TGTGCCAGCAGCTTTCGGGTACCTTCTTACAATGAGCAGTTCTTC CASSFRVPSYNEQFF
. . TRBJ1-3 TRBV3-1/TRBV3-2 TGTGCCAGCAGCTTAGGCGGGGGATTTAGCTCTGGAAACACCATATATTTT CASSLGGGFSSGNTIYF
. . TRBJ1-4 TRBV18 TGTGCCAGCTCACCGGGCCCGTCGGGGGCAACTAATGAAAAACTGTTTTTT CASSPGPSGATNEKLFF
few TRBD2 TRBJ2-3 TRBV2 TGTGCCAGCAGTGAAAGCGGGACTGGCACAGATACGCAGTATTTT CASSESGTGTDTQYF
. . TRBJ2-1 TRBV5-1 TGCGCCAGCAGCTTGGCCGGCGGGGTGGAGAGTGATGAGCAGTTCTTC CASSLAGGVESDEQFF
once . TRBJ1-2 TRBV15 TGTGCCACCAGCACCGGCAGGTGGGACTATGGCTACACCTTC CATSTGRWDYGYTF
. TRBD2 TRBJ2-1 TRBV5-1 TGCGCCAGCAGCTTTCTAGCGGGGGGGACCAGTGAGCAGTTCTTC CASSFLAGGTSEQFF
once TRBD1 TRBJ2-3 TRBV6-4 TGTGCCAGCAGTGCTGGACAGGGGACAGATACGCAGTATTTT CASSAGQGTDTQYF
. . TRBJ2-1 TRBV6-5 TGTGCCAGCAGTTACGAGAATGTCCCCTACAATGAGCAGTTCTTC CASSYENVPYNEQFF
. TRBD2 TRBJ2-7 TRBV4-1 TGCGCCAGCAGCAGGGGACTAGCGGGGTTCTACGAGCAGTACTTC CASSRGLAGFYEQYF
. TRBD2 TRBJ2-7 TRBV7-2 TGTGCCAGCAGCTTAGGCCTAGCGGGGGGCGAGCAGTACTTC CASSLGLAGGEQYF